These T cell receptor beta chains were read from a single sample in a study of T-cell reconstitution after alpha-beta-depleted transplantation in children. One entry per CDR3 protein, called by TCRdb with MiXCR from the PCR reads. The sample has more than 500,000 distinct CDR3 sequences; over 9.5% are singletons. Sequencing was performed on PBMCs, mostly from graft donor cells, taken 180 days after TCRalphabeta/CD19-depleted stem cell transplant. These receptors all stem from a female patient between 2 and 10 years old who had a stem cell transplant for aplastic anemia, so the T cells may come from the graft donor. CDR3s include the opening cysteine and the closing phenylalanine or tryptophan. A D gene is named only where the DNA matches it firmly. Only some rows state a clone size, as once, few, many or a class for expanded clones.

D gene,J gene,V gene,clone size,CDR3 DNA,CDR3 protein
NA,TRBJ2-3,TRBV7-2,many,TGTGCCAGCAGCTTAGTAGGTTCTAGCACAGATACGCAGTATTTT,CASSLVGSSTDTQYF
TRBD2,TRBJ2-1,TRBV29-1,many,TGCAGCGTTGAAGGGGGAAGCGGGAGGCCGGCTGAGCAGTTCTTC,CSVEGGSGRPAEQFF
NA,TRBJ1-1,TRBV13,once,TGTGCCAGCAGCTTAGTAAGGTACACTGAAGCTTTCTTT,CASSLVRYTEAFF
NA,TRBJ1-3,TRBV28,NA,TGTGCCAGCAGTTTAGCGACCTACTCTGGAAACACCATATATTTT,CASSLATYSGNTIYF
NA,TRBJ2-7,TRBV4-2,NA,TGTGCCAGCAGCCCGGGCACAGGCAGCGAGCAGTACTTC,CASSPGTGSEQYF
NA,TRBJ2-5,TRBV5-4,many,TGTGCCAGCAGCTGGAACAGCCAAGAGACCCAGTACTTC,CASSWNSQETQYF
NA,TRBJ2-2,TRBV5-1,NA,TGCGCCAGCAGCTTGGGGTTGAGCGGTACCGGGGAGCTGTTTTTT,CASSLGLSGTGELFF
NA,TRBJ2-7,TRBV7-9,NA,TGTGCCAGCAGCTTAGCGCGAGGGACCCTCTCCTACGAGCAGTACTTC,CASSLARGTLSYEQYF
TRBD2,TRBJ2-1,TRBV27,NA,TGTGCCAGCTGGCCTAGCGGATCCAATGAGCAGTTCTTC,CASWPSGSNEQFF
TRBD2,TRBJ2-7,TRBV20-1,few,TGCAGTGCTTTGAGCGGGGGTCTTAGGAACGAGCAGTACTTC,CSALSGGLRNEQYF
TRBD1,TRBJ2-5,TRBV5-1,few,TGCGCCAGCAGCTTGTGGAGGGGACAGGGGGGTCGCGGCGGGAGTGAGACCCAGTACTTC,CASSLWRGQGGRGGSETQYF
TRBD1,TRBJ1-2,TRBV18,NA,TGTGCCAGCTCACTGGGACAGGAGGGGTATGGCTACACCTTC,CASSLGQEGYGYTF
NA,TRBJ1-4,TRBV12-3/TRBV12-4,NA,TGTGCCATCACTGCGACAGGAAAACTGTTTTTT,CAITATGKLFF
TRBD2,TRBJ2-5,TRBV6-5,NA,TGTGCCAGCAGTTACTCGCGGGAGGAACCACAAGAGACCCAGTACTTC,CASSYSREEPQETQYF
NA,TRBJ1-1,TRBV28,few,TGTGCCAGCAGTACGGCCGGGGGAACCGGGAACACTGAAGCTTTCTTT,CASSTAGGTGNTEAFF
NA,TRBJ2-6,TRBV29-1,NA,TGCAGCGTTTCAGACCGACCATCTGGGGCCAACGGCCTGACTTTC,CSVSDRPSGANGLTF
TRBD2,TRBJ2-1,TRBV5-1,NA,TGCGCCAGCAGCTTGGATGGGGTTGCGGCTAGCGGGAGGCAATACAATGAGCAGTTCTTC,CASSLDGVAASGRQYNEQFF
NA,TRBJ1-1,TRBV7-2,NA,TGTGCCAGCAGCTTGGACGGACGGGGGAACACTGAAGCTTTCTTT,CASSLDGRGNTEAFF
NA,TRBJ2-7,TRBV20-1,few,TGCAGTGCTAGAGGACAGCAGGCGTGGCACGAGCAGTACTTC,CSARGQQAWHEQYF
TRBD2,TRBJ2-7,TRBV12-3/TRBV12-4,NA,TGTGCCAGCAGTGGCGGGACTAGCGTTAGGCGCGAGCAGTACTTC,CASSGGTSVRREQYF
NA,TRBJ1-1,TRBV7-2,few,TGTGCCAGCAGCTTGGGGGGGGACGCGGGGAACACTGAAGCTTTCTTT,CASSLGGDAGNTEAFF
NA,TRBJ2-1,TRBV11-2,few,TGTGCCAGCAGTGGGGCGGGAAGGCGAGATGAGCAGTTCTTC,CASSGAGRRDEQFF
NA,TRBJ2-4,TRBV7-2,NA,TGTGCCAGCAGCTTAGGGGTGGGGGCCATTCGGTACTTC,CASSLGVGAIRYF
NA,TRBJ2-7,TRBV12-3/TRBV12-4,few,TGTGCCAGCAGTTTATCCCAGAACGAGCAGTACTTC,CASSLSQNEQYF
TRBD1,TRBJ2-1,TRBV7-2,few,TGTGCCAGCAGCTTCCCTAAACAGGGGACAACCTACAATGAGCAGTTCTTC,CASSFPKQGTTYNEQFF
NA,TRBJ2-2,TRBV12-3/TRBV12-4,NA,TGTGCCAGCATTAAGGGGCTGGTAACCGGGGAGCTGTTTTTT,CASIKGLVTGELFF
NA,TRBJ2-7,TRBV21-1,NA,TGTGCCAGCAGCAAAACCCTCGTTCGCCTCTCCTACGAGCAGTACTTC,CASSKTLVRLSYEQYF
NA,TRBJ2-2,TRBV6-2/TRBV6-3,few,TGTGCCAGCAAAGACACGAGGGAGCTGTTTTTT,CASKDTRELFF
NA,TRBJ2-1,TRBV30,few,TGTGCCTGGGCTCAACTAGGGTACAATGAGCAGTTCTTC,CAWAQLGYNEQFF
NA,TRBJ1-2,TRBV5-4,many,TGTGCCAGCAGCGGGGCTAAGTATGGCTACACCTTC,CASSGAKYGYTF
NA,TRBJ2-1,TRBV27,few,TGTGCCAGCAGTGGGCGCCCGATCAACGGTGAGCAGTTCTTC,CASSGRPINGEQFF
NA,TRBJ1-1,TRBV19,NA,TGTGCCAGTAGTATCTACAGCGCTAACACTGAAGCTTTCTTT,CASSIYSANTEAFF
TRBD1,TRBJ2-3,TRBV6-1,many,TGTGCCAGCAGCCTCGGACAGGTTAGCACAGATACGCAGTATTTT,CASSLGQVSTDTQYF
NA,TRBJ2-3,TRBV29-1,NA,TGCAGCGTCTCGGGATCCACACGGACAGATACGCAGTATTTT,CSVSGSTRTDTQYF
TRBD2,TRBJ2-3,TRBV6-2/TRBV6-3,NA,TGTGCCAGCAGTTCCGGGACTAGCGGGAGGGCCGGGACAGATACGCAGTATTTT,CASSSGTSGRAGTDTQYF
TRBD2,TRBJ2-1,TRBV27,few,TGTGCCAGCAGTTTTGGATTAGCGGGAGTATGGGAGCAGTTCTTC,CASSFGLAGVWEQFF
TRBD1,TRBJ2-5,TRBV5-1,NA,TGCGCCAGCAGACATGCGGACAGGGGATTGGAAGAGACCCAGTACTTC,CASRHADRGLEETQYF
TRBD2,TRBJ2-2,TRBV12-3/TRBV12-4,many,TGTGCCAGCAGTTTTGTGGCGGGAGGGCCGGTCGGCGGGGAGCTGTTTTTT,CASSFVAGGPVGGELFF
NA,TRBJ1-5,TRBV6-5,many,TGTGCCAGCAGTTATGGGCAGCCTAGCAATCAGCCCCAGCATTTT,CASSYGQPSNQPQHF
NA,TRBJ2-2,TRBV12-3/TRBV12-4,NA,TGTGCCAGCAGTTTGAGCGGTCAGATCACCGGGGAGCTGTTTTTT,CASSLSGQITGELFF
NA,TRBJ2-7,TRBV29-1,few,TGCAGCGTCGACACCGTCTCCTACGAGCAGTACTTC,CSVDTVSYEQYF
NA,TRBJ2-1,TRBV5-6,NA,TGTGCCAGCAGCTCGGACGGCAGGCCCGGGCCCTTC,CASSSDGRPGPF
NA,TRBJ1-1,TRBV5-1,NA,TGCGCCAGCAGCTTGGCCAGAATCATGAACACTGAAGCTTTCTTT,CASSLARIMNTEAFF
NA,TRBJ2-1,TRBV19,NA,TGTGCCAGTAGCCGACGGAGATCAGACTCGTTAGGTGAGCAGTTCTTC,CASSRRRSDSLGEQFF
TRBD2,TRBJ2-1,TRBV18,NA,TGTGCCAGCTCGCCCCTTAGCGGGAACGACAATGAGCAGTTCTTC,CASSPLSGNDNEQFF
NA,TRBJ1-4,TRBV28,few,TGTGCCAGCAGTTTTGGGTTCGGCAGGGCGGGTGAAAAACTGTTTTTT,CASSFGFGRAGEKLFF
TRBD2,TRBJ2-5,TRBV20-1,few,TGCAGTGCTAGAGATGGCCGGGAGGATGTGGTGGAGACCCAGTACTTC,CSARDGREDVVETQYF
NA,TRBJ2-7,TRBV15,many,TGTGCCACCAGCATTTGGAACGAGCAGTACTTC,CATSIWNEQYF
TRBD1,TRBJ2-3,TRBV15,NA,TGTGCCACCAGCAGTCTCACAGGGGACACAAGCACAGATACGCAGTATTTT,CATSSLTGDTSTDTQYF
TRBD1,TRBJ2-7,TRBV27,NA,TGTGCCAGCAGTTTAAGAGGACAGGGATTTGACGAGCAGTACTTC,CASSLRGQGFDEQYF